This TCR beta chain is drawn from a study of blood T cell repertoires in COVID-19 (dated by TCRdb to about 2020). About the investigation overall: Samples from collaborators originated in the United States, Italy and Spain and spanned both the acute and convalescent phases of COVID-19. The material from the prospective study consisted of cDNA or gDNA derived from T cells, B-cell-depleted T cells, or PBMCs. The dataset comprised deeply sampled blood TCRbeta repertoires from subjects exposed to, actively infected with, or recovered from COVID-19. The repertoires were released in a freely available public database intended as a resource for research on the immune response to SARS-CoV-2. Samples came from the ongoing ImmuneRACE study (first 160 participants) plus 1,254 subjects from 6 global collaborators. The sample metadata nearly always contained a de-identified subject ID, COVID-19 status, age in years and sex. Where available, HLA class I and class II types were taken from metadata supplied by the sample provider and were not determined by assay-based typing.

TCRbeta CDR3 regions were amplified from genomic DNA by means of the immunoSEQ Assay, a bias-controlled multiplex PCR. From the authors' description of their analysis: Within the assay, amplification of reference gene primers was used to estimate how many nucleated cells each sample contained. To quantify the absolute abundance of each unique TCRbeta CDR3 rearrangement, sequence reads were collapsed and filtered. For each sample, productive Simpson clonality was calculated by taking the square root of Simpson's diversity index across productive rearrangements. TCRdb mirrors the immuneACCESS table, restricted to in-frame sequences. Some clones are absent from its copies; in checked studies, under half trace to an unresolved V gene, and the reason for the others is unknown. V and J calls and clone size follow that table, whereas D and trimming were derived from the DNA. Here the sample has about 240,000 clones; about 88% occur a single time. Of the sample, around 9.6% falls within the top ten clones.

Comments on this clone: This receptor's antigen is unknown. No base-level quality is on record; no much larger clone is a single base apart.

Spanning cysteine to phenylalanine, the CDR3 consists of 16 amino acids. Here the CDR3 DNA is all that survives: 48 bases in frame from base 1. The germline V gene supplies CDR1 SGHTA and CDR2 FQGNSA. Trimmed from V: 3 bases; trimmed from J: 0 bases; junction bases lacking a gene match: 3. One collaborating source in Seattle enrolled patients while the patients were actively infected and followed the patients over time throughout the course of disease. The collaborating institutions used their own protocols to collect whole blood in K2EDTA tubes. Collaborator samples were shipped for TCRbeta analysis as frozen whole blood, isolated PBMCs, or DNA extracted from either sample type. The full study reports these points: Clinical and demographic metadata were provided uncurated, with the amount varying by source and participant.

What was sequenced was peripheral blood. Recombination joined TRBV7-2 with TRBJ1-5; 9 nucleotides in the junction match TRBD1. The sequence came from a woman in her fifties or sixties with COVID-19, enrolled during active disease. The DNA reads TGTGCCAGCAGCTTCGACAGGGGGAATAGCAATCAGCCCCAGCATTTT. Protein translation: CASSFDRGNSNQPQHF.